The rows below give T cell receptor beta chains drawn from one sample of a study of blood T cell repertoires in COVID-19. Libraries were prepared by immunoSEQ multiplex PCR; TCRdb keeps only in-frame clonotypes and omits some of them. The table lists under 250,000 clones, about 85% of them singletons. Sample: peripheral blood. Receptors originate from a man aged 50 or older who had recovered from COVID-19. Both conserved end residues are part of each CDR3. The order of the fields is J gene, V gene, D gene, clone size, CDR3 protein, CDR3 DNA. A D gene is named only where the DNA matches it firmly. Clone size is stated in some rows and not others, as once, few, many or a class when expanded.

>TRBJ2-4|TRBV25-1|TRBD1|NA
CASSTGGNPRGNIQYF
TGTGCCAGCAGTACAGGGGGGAACCCTCGTGGAAACATTCAGTACTTC
>TRBJ1-1|TRBV3-1/TRBV3-2|NA|NA
CASSLRQNRMNTEAFF
TGTGCCAGCAGCCTCCGACAGAATCGGATGAACACTGAAGCTTTCTTT
>TRBJ1-2|TRBV2|NA|NA
CASSDWEGRYGYTF
TGTGCCAGCAGTGATTGGGAGGGCCGATATGGCTACACCTTC
>TRBJ2-7|TRBV5-6|TRBD1|NA
CASSLDAGQGNEQYF
TGTGCCAGCAGCTTGGATGCGGGACAGGGTAACGAGCAGTACTTC
>TRBJ2-2|TRBV9|TRBD2|NA
CASSVEGGRGTGELFF
TGTGCCAGCAGCGTAGAGGGAGGGCGAGGCACCGGGGAGCTGTTTTTT
>TRBJ2-7|TRBV5-1|TRBD1|NA
CASSTGRRQGAYEQYF
TGCGCCAGCAGTACGGGTCGCCGACAGGGGGCCTACGAGCAGTACTTC
>TRBJ2-1|TRBV19|NA|NA
CASSISPPLGGYRGREQFF
TGTGCCAGTAGTATTAGCCCTCCGCTGGGGGGTTATAGAGGGCGTGAGCAGTTCTTC
>TRBJ2-3|TRBV5-1|TRBD1|NA
CASSLTTGADTQYF
TGCGCCAGCAGCTTGACGACAGGGGCAGATACGCAGTATTTT
>TRBJ2-1|TRBV9|TRBD2|NA
CASSALTSVGYNEQFF
TGTGCCAGCAGCGCCCTGACTAGCGTCGGCTACAATGAGCAGTTCTTC
>TRBJ1-1|TRBV6-1|TRBD1|NA
CASSDRGRGSYAEAFF
TGTGCCAGCAGTGACAGGGGGCGTGGGTCGTACGCTGAAGCTTTCTTT
>TRBJ1-1|TRBV9|NA|NA
CASGQQWGVNTEAFF
TGTGCCAGCGGCCAACAATGGGGGGTGAACACTGAAGCTTTCTTT
>TRBJ2-3|TRBV5-4|NA|few
CASSLKSGTDTQYF
TGTGCCAGCAGCTTAAAAAGCGGAACAGATACGCAGTATTTT
>TRBJ2-4|TRBV28|TRBD1|NA
CASSYWTGVAKNIQYF
TGTGCCAGCAGCTACTGGACAGGGGTAGCCAAAAACATTCAGTACTTC
>TRBJ2-1|TRBV9|NA|NA
CASSWDSGGYSEQFF
TGTGCCAGCAGCTGGGACAGTGGGGGGTACAGTGAGCAGTTCTTC
>TRBJ2-3|TRBV24-1|TRBD2|once
CATRGLGTSGTDTQYF
TGTGCCACCAGGGGCCTGGGGACTAGCGGCACAGATACGCAGTATTTT
>TRBJ2-5|TRBV10-3|TRBD2|NA
CAIRLAGQETQYF
TGTGCCATCAGACTAGCGGGCCAAGAGACCCAGTACTTC
>TRBJ2-3|TRBV9|NA|NA
CASSVLAGNTDTQYF
TGTGCCAGCAGCGTCCTAGCTGGGAACACAGATACGCAGTATTTT
>TRBJ1-2|TRBV9|TRBD1|few
CASSDPRTGGYGYTF
TGTGCCAGCAGCGACCCTAGGACAGGGGGTTATGGCTACACCTTC
>TRBJ2-2|TRBV6-2/TRBV6-3|NA|NA
CASSPTGQKYTGELFF
TGTGCCAGCAGTCCCACAGGACAGAAATACACCGGGGAGCTGTTTTTT
>TRBJ2-4|TRBV5-4|TRBD1|NA
CASSLGQGLNIQYF
TGTGCCAGCAGCTTGGGACAGGGCTTAAACATTCAGTACTTC
>TRBJ2-1|TRBV5-1|TRBD2|NA
CASTTGTSTSSEQFF
TGCGCCAGCACTACCGGGACTAGTACTTCCTCCGAGCAGTTCTTC
>TRBJ2-3|TRBV5-1|TRBD2|NA
CASSLLREGRSSDTQYF
TGCGCCAGCAGCTTGTTACGGGAGGGCCGGAGCTCAGATACGCAGTATTTT
>TRBJ1-1|TRBV28|NA|NA
CASSAQVTEAFF
TGTGCCAGCAGCGCACAGGTAACTGAAGCTTTCTTT
>TRBJ1-1|TRBV5-1|TRBD1|NA
CASSSSRGITEAFF
TGCGCCAGCAGCTCGTCCAGGGGGATCACTGAAGCTTTCTTT
>TRBJ2-7|TRBV2|TRBD2|few
CASLRDLISSGGEQYF
TGTGCCAGCCTAAGGGATTTAATTTCGAGCGGGGGCGAGCAGTACTTC
>TRBJ2-7|TRBV18|TRBD1|NA
CASSPQGQVTYEQYF
TGTGCCAGCTCACCCCAGGGACAGGTAACCTACGAGCAGTACTTC
>TRBJ2-3|TRBV10-2|NA|NA
CASRKERNPTDTQYF
TGCGCCAGCAGGAAGGAGCGGAACCCCACAGATACGCAGTATTTT
>TRBJ2-7|TRBV18|TRBD2|NA
CASSPTASGTSYEQYF
TGTGCCAGCTCACCGACCGCTAGCGGGACCTCCTACGAGCAGTACTTC
>TRBJ2-5|TRBV28|NA|NA
CASSLSGQGLKETQYF
TGTGCCAGCAGTTTATCTGGTCAGGGGTTAAAAGAGACCCAGTACTTC
>TRBJ1-6|TRBV6-5|TRBD1|NA
CASRKDRVNNSPLHF
TGTGCCAGCAGGAAGGACAGGGTAAATAATTCACCCCTCCACTTT
>TRBJ2-7|TRBV7-8|TRBD2|once
CASNRLRLAGGEQYF
TGTGCCAGCAACCGCCTCCGACTAGCGGGCGGCGAGCAGTACTTC
>TRBJ2-3|TRBV28|NA|NA
CASSLTFTSTDTQYF
TGTGCCAGCAGTTTAACGTTTACTAGCACAGATACGCAGTATTTT
>TRBJ1-2|TRBV12-5|TRBD1|NA
CASGPRDRGPGYGYTF
TGTGCTAGTGGTCCGCGGGACAGGGGGCCTGGCTATGGCTACACCTTC
>TRBJ2-5|TRBV28|TRBD1|few
CASSNRGVETQYF
TGTGCCAGCAGCAACAGGGGTGTAGAGACCCAGTACTTC
>TRBJ2-7|TRBV28|TRBD1|NA
CASSLGTGGTYEQYF
TGTGCCAGCAGTTTAGGGACAGGGGGCACCTACGAGCAGTACTTC
>TRBJ2-7|TRBV7-2|TRBD2|NA
CASSPAGVAGYYEQYF
TGTGCCAGCAGCCCAGCCGGTGTAGCGGGATACTACGAGCAGTACTTC
>TRBJ2-1|TRBV7-8|NA|NA
CASSLMSGGTHNEQFF
TGTGCCAGCAGCTTAATGAGTGGCGGAACCCACAATGAGCAGTTCTTC
>TRBJ2-1|TRBV7-9|TRBD2|NA
CASSYISGRNNEQFF
TGTGCCAGCAGCTATATTAGCGGGAGGAACAATGAGCAGTTCTTC
>TRBJ2-7|TRBV5-1|NA|NA
CASSLLGGTYEQYF
TGCGCCAGCAGCTTGTTAGGGGGTACCTACGAGCAGTACTTC
>TRBJ2-7|TRBV7-9|NA|NA
CASSPGRETIYEQYF
TGTGCCAGCAGCCCCGGACGGGAAACAATCTACGAGCAGTACTTC
>TRBJ2-7|TRBV11-1|TRBD2|NA
CASSLAGGSVYEQYF
TGTGCCAGCAGCTTAGCTGGCGGGAGTGTCTACGAGCAGTACTTC
>TRBJ1-1|TRBV27|NA|once
CASSYTGSGTEAFF
TGTGCCAGCAGTTATACAGGGTCGGGCACTGAAGCTTTCTTT
>TRBJ1-1|TRBV30|TRBD1|few
CAWSGQGFTEAFF
TGTGCCTGGAGTGGACAGGGTTTTACTGAAGCTTTCTTT
>TRBJ2-3|TRBV19|TRBD2|NA
CASSIRASGRVTDTQYF
TGTGCCAGTAGTATTCGGGCTAGCGGGAGGGTCACAGATACGCAGTATTTT
>TRBJ1-2|TRBV21-1|NA|NA
CASSKVKVFGYGYTF
TGTGCCAGCAGCAAAGTGAAGGTGTTCGGGTATGGCTACACCTTC
>TRBJ2-7|TRBV6-5|TRBD1|few
CASSRDRGYEQYF
TGTGCCAGCAGTAGGGACAGGGGCTACGAGCAGTACTTC
>TRBJ1-6|TRBV6-5|NA|NA
CASSSEAYNSPLHF
TGTGCCAGCAGTTCGGAGGCCTATAATTCACCCCTCCACTTT
>TRBJ1-6|TRBV6-6|NA|NA
CASSYSREESPLHF
TGTGCCAGCAGTTACTCCCGTGAGGAGTCACCCCTCCACTTT
>TRBJ2-5|TRBV7-9|TRBD1|few
CASSLGGGAETQYF
TGTGCCAGCAGCTTAGGAGGGGGCGCAGAGACCCAGTACTTC
>TRBJ2-5|TRBV18|NA|once
CASSPGRPAAQETQYF
TGTGCCAGCTCCCCGGGTAGGCCAGCGGCGCAAGAGACCCAGTACTTC
>TRBJ2-7|TRBV27|NA|few
CASSYFQGTTPYEQYF
TGTGCCAGCAGCTATTTTCAGGGAACCACCCCCTACGAGCAGTACTTC
>TRBJ2-7|TRBV7-9|NA|NA
CASSSTIAQEQYF
TGTGCCAGCAGCTCAACCATCGCCCAGGAGCAGTACTTC